One sample yielded the 28 T cell receptor beta chains listed below, sequenced in a study of blood T cells in healthy people across ages. Using a J-beta primer mix together with a sample-barcoded 5' primer, a second PCR was run for 7 to 11 cycles. TCRdb redid the calling of the 5' RACE reads with MiXCR, one entry per CDR3 protein. The sample gives 1.6 million or so distinct CDR3 sequences, roughly 32% of which show up once; about 10% is in the top ten. Sequences were obtained from blood. All receptors derive from a woman in her 30s in good health.

This clonotype was seen repeatedly, ten times or more. The chain combines TRBV6-2 or TRBV6-3 with TRBJ2-5; 7 positions agree with TRBD2. The J call may be incorrect, as the DNA end agrees better with TRBJ2-7. This CDR3 is built from 14 residues. CDR1 MNHEY and CDR2 SVGEGT come from the germline V gene. The CDR3 is CASSYGGTTIEQYF. In nucleotides, the CDR3 is TGTGCCAGCAGTTACGGAGGGACTACGATCGAGCAGTACTTC.

In the case of this clonotype: Germline and junction disagree at one end, which may indicate a read error. This chain uses TRBV27 with TRBJ2-1; 12 nucleotides agree with TRBD2. CDR1 and CDR2 from the germline V gene are MNHEY and SMNVEV (reference sequence). CDR3 size: 17 residues. The CDR3 DNA reads TGTGCCGGCAGTTTAATACTAGCGGGAGGTTTAGGGGATGAGCAGTTCTTC. This sequence encodes CAGSLILAGGLGDEQFF.

V is TRBV20-1 and J is TRBJ1-2; possible D gene TRBD1, 6 bases. CDR3 length: 14 residues. With 6 bases removed from V and 4 bases from J, the gap between germline ends came to 18 bases. Germline V gene sequence: CDR1 DFQATT, CDR2 SNEGSKA (reference sequence). This CDR3 reads CSANVRGAGYGYTF. CDR3 DNA sequence: TGCAGTGCCAACGTAAGGGGGGCTGGCTATGGCTACACCTTC.

Notes on this clonotype: This may be a read error: a much more frequent sequence differs by one nucleotide. The rearrangement uses TRBV2 and TRBJ1-4; 8 bases align to TRBD1. CDR1 SNHLY and CDR2 FYNNEI come from the germline V gene. Germline trimming cut 4 bases from V and 7 bases from J; bases unmatched to any gene: 2. CDR3 length: 13 residues. CDR3 loop: CASSGQGSEKLFF. CDR3 nucleotides: TGTGCCAGCAGTGGACAGGGGAGTGAAAAACTGTTTTTT.

The chain employs TRBV4-1 and TRBJ2-2; D possibly corresponds to TRBD2 (7 bases). V was trimmed by 2 bases and J by 13 bases, leaving 23 bases between them. The V gene's germline CDR1 is MGHRA and CDR2 YSYEKL. CDR3 size: 16 residues. CDR3 sequence reads: CASSQNRGALTRGLFF. CDR3 bases: TGCGCCAGCAGCCAAAACCGGGGGGCACTCACCAGGGGGCTGTTTTTT.

This chain uses TRBV6-1 with TRBJ1-1; possible D gene TRBD1, 6 bases. The CDR3 totals 17 residues. Germline V lookup: CDR1 MNHNS, CDR2 SASEGT. V lost 3 bases and J 1 base, leaving 18 bases between the germline ends. The CDR3 reads CASSEDPGVLPNTEAFF. CDR3 sequence (DNA): TGTGCCAGCAGTGAGGATCCAGGGGTGTTACCGAACACTGAAGCTTTCTTT.

As concerns this clonotype: The germline gene is not matched at one end of the junction; a read error may be the cause. The chain employs TRBV4-2 and TRBJ2-1; D unresolved. The CDR3 runs 15 residues. Germline CDR1 reads LGHNA; CDR2 reads YNFKEQ. The CDR3 sequence: CASSQDPPIDNERFF. CDR3 nucleotide sequence: TGTGCCAGCAGCCAAGATCCCCCTATTGACAATGAGCGGTTCTTC.

Only a few counts were recorded for this clonotype. The chain is built from TRBV7-8 and TRBJ1-2; tentative D call: TRBD1 (5 bases). CDR3 length: 15 amino acids. Trimming stripped 1 base from V and 4 bases from J, with 13 bases between. CDR1 and CDR2 from the germline V gene are SGHVS and FQNEAQ. The chain's CDR3 is CASSLGGVRSYGYTF. The CDR3 DNA is TGTGCCAGCAGCTTAGGAGGGGTCCGGAGCTATGGCTACACCTTC.

In its sample, this clonotype was seen a few times. The chain couples TRBV9 to TRBJ2-3, with TRBD1 as a possible D gene (6 bases). This CDR3 comprises 14 residues. Trimming left V 5 bases short and J 4 bases short, with 14 bases between. Germline V gene data show CDR1 as SGDLS and CDR2 as YYNGEE. CDR3 sequence: CASSVGAAADTQYF. The DNA of the CDR3 is TGTGCCAGCAGTGTGGGGGCGGCGGCAGATACGCAGTATTTT.

The sample holds a few counts of this clonotype. Germline is not matched at one junction end, which may reflect a read error. The rearrangement joins TRBV29-1 to TRBJ2-7; TRBD2 matches at 16 bases. Germline CDR1 SQVTM, CDR2 ANQGSEA. There are 20 residues in the CDR3. CDR3 sequence reads: CNVSGTKGLAGGPNSYEQYF. CDR3 nucleotides: TGCAACGTTTCAGGAACGAAGGGACTAGCGGGAGGGCCCAATTCCTACGAGCAGTACTTC.

This chain uses TRBV29-1 with TRBJ2-2; TRBD2 aligns across 8 bases. V shed 5 bases, J shed 5 bases, and the junction held 16 bases outside the gene matches. This CDR3 comprises 17 residues. Germline V lookup: CDR1 SQVTM, CDR2 ANQGSEA. This CDR3 is CSVRTGTRGSHTGELFF. The DNA of the CDR3 is TGCAGCGTTAGGACCGGGACTAGGGGATCACATACCGGGGAGCTGTTTTTT.

This clonotype was counted only a few times. The CDR3 DNA follows: TGCAGTGCTAGCCGAGGGGCCAAAAACATTCAGTACTTC. Its protein product is CSASRGAKNIQYF. The V gene is TRBV20-1, the J gene TRBJ2-4, with D tentatively TRBD2 (5 bases). Per germline, CDR1 DFQATT and CDR2 SNEGSKA (reference sequence). CDR3 size: 13 residues. The V gene lost 3 bases and the J gene lost 1 base, with 7 bases spanning the gap.

The chain links TRBV27 to TRBJ2-1; TRBD2 matches at 11 bases. In germline, CDR1 is MNHEY, CDR2 SMNVEV (reference sequence). With V trimmed by 5 bases and J by 9 bases, 15 bases remained unmatched. The CDR3 covers 17 residues. CDR3 loop: CASSLQLAGAARGEQFF. CDR3 DNA sequence: TGTGCCAGCAGTCTTCAACTAGCGGGGGCGGCAAGGGGTGAGCAGTTCTTC.

The chain carries TRBV3-1 and TRBJ2-7; D is ambiguous. Trimming cost V 4 bases and J 10 bases, with 14 bases left between them. Germline CDR1 reads LGHDT; CDR2 reads YNNKEL (reference sequence). The CDR3 is 12 amino acids. The CDR3 is CASSPDDRKQYF. As DNA, the CDR3 is TGTGCCAGCAGCCCCGACGATAGGAAACAGTACTTC.

The V call is TRBV24-1, the J call TRBJ2-1; the D call may be TRBD1 or TRBD2 (5 bases each). The CDR3 totals 13 residues. V lost 3 bases and J 6 bases, leaving 8 bases between the germline ends. Germline lookup yields CDR1 KGHDR and CDR2 SFDVKD. The CDR3 DNA reads TGTGCCACCAGTGATCCTGGGGGCAATGAGCAGTTCTTC. It specifies CATSDPGGNEQFF.

The CDR3, as DNA: TGTGCCAGCAGCATGGGACAGGGGATGTACAATGAGCAGTTCTTC. This translates into CASSMGQGMYNEQFF. The J gene is TRBJ2-1, the V gene TRBV9; 10 bases fit TRBD1. Looked up from germline, CDR1 is SGDLS and CDR2 is YYNGEE. CDR3 size: 15 residues. The V segment lost 4 bases and the J segment 4 bases; nucleotides outside the gene matches: 5.

A word on this clonotype: With a much larger clone just one base away, this may be a read error. This sequence joins TRBV27 and TRBJ2-7, with a tentative D call TRBD2 (5 bases). Germline CDR1 and CDR2: MNHEY and SMNVEV (reference sequence). There are 14 residues in the CDR3. The CDR3 region has the DNA TGTACCACCGCCCCACTAGGACTGGGATACGAGCAGTACTTC. Translated, it gives CTTAPLGLGYEQYF.

This clonotype was recorded only once. The chain links TRBV5-1 to TRBJ1-1; D unclear. Germline assignment: CDR1 SGHRS and CDR2 YFSETQ. CDR3 length: 14 residues. The germline V and J ends were trimmed by 0 bases and 1 base, with 7 bases remaining between them. CDR3 protein: CASSLETTNTEAFF. CDR3 nucleotides: TGCGCCAGCAGCTTGGAAACTACGAACACTGAAGCTTTCTTT. Together with reference TRBV5-1 and TRBJ1-1, the CDR3 gives the full variable domain: KAGVTQTPRYLIKTRGQQVTLSCSPISGHRSVSWYQQTPGQGLQFLFEYFSETQRNKGNFPGRFSGRQFSNSRSEMNVSTLELGDSALYLCASSLETTNTEAFFGQGTRLTVV.

There are a few counts of this clonotype. J is TRBJ2-1 and V is TRBV20-1, with D unclear. This CDR3 spans 15 amino acids. Germline CDR1 is DFQATT and CDR2 is SNEGSKA (reference sequence). The V end was cut by 0 bases, the J end by 1 base, with 10 bases between. In nucleotides, the CDR3 is TGCAGTGCTAGAGAGATCAGGTCTTCCTACAATGAGCAGTTCTTC. It encodes CSAREIRSSYNEQFF.

The chain is built from TRBV20-1 and TRBJ2-3, with 7 positions matching TRBD2. Losses at the gene ends were 0 bases for V and 2 bases for J; bases not matched to a gene: 8. Per the germline V gene, CDR1 is DFQATT and CDR2 is SNEGSKA (reference sequence). The CDR3 extends over 16 amino acids. CDR3 residues: CSARDWASGHTDTQYF. CDR3 nucleotide sequence: TGCAGTGCTAGAGATTGGGCTAGCGGACACACAGATACGCAGTATTTT.

This clonotype was seen only a few times. V usage is TRBV7-9 and J usage is TRBJ2-1; D might be TRBD2 (6 bases). CDR1 SEHNR and CDR2 FQNEAQ come from the germline V gene (reference sequence). Trimming removed 1 base at V and 6 bases at J, with 16 bases between. This CDR3 has 16 amino acids. CDR3 in DNA: TGTGCCAGCAGCTTAGGAGCCGGGGGTATGGGCAATGAGCAGTTCTTC. The encoded protein is CASSLGAGGMGNEQFF.

About this clonotype: The junction departs from germline at one end; a sequencing error may be responsible. The rearrangement uses TRBV11-1 and TRBJ2-7; TRBD1 matches at 7 bases. CDR3 size: 13 residues. Germline-derived CDR1 and CDR2 are SGHAT and FQDESV (reference sequence). CDR3 nucleotides: TGTACCAGCAGCTTTCAGGGGGCCTACGAGCAGTACTTC. Residues: CTSSFQGAYEQYF.

The chain uses TRBV3-1 and TRBJ1-6, with a weak D call TRBD1 (6 bases). The V gene's germline CDR1 is LGHDT and CDR2 YNNKEL (reference sequence). The CDR3 has 15 residues. V was cut by 1 base and J by 6 bases, with 10 bases left in between. The CDR3 DNA sequence: TGTGCCAGCAGCCAAGCAGGGGTGGGTAATTCACCCCTCCACTTT. Translated: CASSQAGVGNSPLHF.

The chain carries TRBV5-1 and TRBJ1-6; TRBD1 might be the D (5 bases). The CDR3 contains 16 residues. The V gene's germline CDR1 is SGHRS and CDR2 YFSETQ. Trimming took 4 bases from V and 9 from J, leaving 20 bases between them. The CDR3 sequence is CASSPVPDLGRSPLHF. DNA for the CDR3: TGCGCCAGCAGCCCCGTTCCGGACCTGGGACGTTCACCCCTCCACTTT.

This sequence joins TRBV10-3 and TRBJ2-1; 9 bases are a match to TRBD2. The CDR3 totals 15 residues. The V segment lost 2 bases and the J segment 7 bases; nucleotides outside the gene matches: 6. Germline-derived CDR1 and CDR2 are ENHRY and SYGVKD. The CDR3 loop is CAISEGTSKVNEQFF. The CDR3, as DNA: TGTGCCATCAGTGAGGGGACTAGCAAGGTGAATGAGCAGTTCTTC.

This clonotype was seen at least ten times. The chain is built from TRBV4-1 and TRBJ2-4; 9 bases are a match to TRBD1. With V trimmed by 4 bases and J by 4 bases, 5 bases remained unmatched. Germline CDR1 is MGHRA and CDR2 is YSYEKL. The CDR3 extends over 15 amino acids. CDR3 coding DNA: TGCGCCAGCAGCCTAGACGGACAGGGGAAAAACATTCAGTACTTC. Its translation is CASSLDGQGKNIQYF.

This clonotype was observed once. The rearrangement joins TRBV5-1 to TRBJ2-1, with D maybe TRBD1 (6 bases). V gave up 0 bases and J gave up 0 bases, with 10 bases separating them. From germline, CDR1 is SGHRS and CDR2 YFSETQ. This CDR3 has 16 residues. The CDR3 spells CASSLAGQFSYNEQFF. The DNA for the CDR3 is TGCGCCAGCAGCTTGGCAGGACAGTTCTCCTACAATGAGCAGTTCTTC.

In regard to this clonotype: A much larger clone lies a single base off, so this may be a read error. The gene calls are TRBV29-1 and TRBJ2-5; 11 nucleotides line up with TRBD1. The CDR3 is made up of 15 amino acids. Per germline, CDR1 SQVTM and CDR2 ANQGSEA. CDR3 in DNA: TGCGGCGCCACGAGGACAGGGGGCCGTCAAGAGACCCAGTACTTC. Encoded protein: CGATRTGGRQETQYF.